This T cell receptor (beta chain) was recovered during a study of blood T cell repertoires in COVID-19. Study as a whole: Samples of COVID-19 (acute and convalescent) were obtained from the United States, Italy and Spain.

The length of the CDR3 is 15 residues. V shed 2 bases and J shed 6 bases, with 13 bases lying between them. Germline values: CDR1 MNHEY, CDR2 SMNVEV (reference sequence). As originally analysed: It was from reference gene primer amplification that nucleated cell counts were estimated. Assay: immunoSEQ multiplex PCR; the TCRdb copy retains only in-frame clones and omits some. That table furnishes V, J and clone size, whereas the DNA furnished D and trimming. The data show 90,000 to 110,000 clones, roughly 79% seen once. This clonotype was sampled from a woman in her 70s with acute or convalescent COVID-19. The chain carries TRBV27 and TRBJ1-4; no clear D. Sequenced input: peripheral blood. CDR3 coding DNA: TGTGCCAGCAGTTTACGAGGGCGTGGGGATGAAAAACTGTTTTTT. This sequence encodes CASSLRGRGDEKLFF.